The clone carrying this T cell receptor (beta chain) occurred many times. Its target is unknown. Per the germline V gene, CDR1 is SEHNR and CDR2 is FQNEAQ (reference sequence). With 1 base clipped from V and 6 bases from J, the junction kept 9 bases outside the gene matches. The CDR3 is made up of 16 amino acids. This sample is part of a study of lung T cells in sarcoidosis with Löfgren's syndrome. Whole-study findings and limits: Multiple Löfgren's syndrome patients reportedly shared TRAV12-1 and TRBV2 CDR3 motifs.

MiXCR, run by TCRdb on the reads, gives a single entry per CDR3 protein. The table records roughly 19,000 distinct CDR3 sequences, about a fifth of them present only once. This sequence was found in a human donor with sarcoidosis (Löfgren's syndrome or another form), or a control subject (not recorded which). The chain joins TRBV7-9 to TRBJ2-1; 7 nucleotides line up with TRBD2. The sequencing sample was made of CD4+ T cells from PBMCs. CDR3 nucleotides: TGTGCCAGCAGCTTAGGTTCGAGCGGGAAAGTCAATGAGCAGTTCTTC. It codes for CASSLGSSGKVNEQFF.